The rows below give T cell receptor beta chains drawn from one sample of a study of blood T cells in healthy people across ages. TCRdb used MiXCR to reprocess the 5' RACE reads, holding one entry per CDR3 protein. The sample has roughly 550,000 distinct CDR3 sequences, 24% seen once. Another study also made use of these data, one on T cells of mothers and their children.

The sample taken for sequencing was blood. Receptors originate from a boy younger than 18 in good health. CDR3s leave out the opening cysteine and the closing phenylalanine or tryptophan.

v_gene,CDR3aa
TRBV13,ASSDTGNYGYT
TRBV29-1,SVEGGGGYTDTQY
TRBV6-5,ASSYSISSGGEQY
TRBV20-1,SARFEDITTDTQY
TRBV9,ASSPMAGETRY
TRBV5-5,ASSLAGSPTNTEAF
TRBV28,ASSPTKVDTQY
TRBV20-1,SARVLQGMGQWTWEKLF
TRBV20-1,SAREEGTYEQY
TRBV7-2,ASSLSGRGRTGELF
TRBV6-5,ASGPRDDYGYT
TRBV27,ASRSKQGPFAYNEQF
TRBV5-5,ASSSSGGSYEQY
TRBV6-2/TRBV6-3,ASRTGLAGYNEQF
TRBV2,ASSEDLGDWHEQY
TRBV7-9,ASSLGGLRGQGLYEQY
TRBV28,ASSLSSLQPQH
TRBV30,AWSSGISYEQY
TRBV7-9,ASSQGSYEKLF
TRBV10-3,ATQFLAGAYEQY
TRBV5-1,ASSLGPGVNTGELF
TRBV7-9,ASSHPGLERQY
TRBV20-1,SARGLRDYEQY
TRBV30,AWNPGQGDEQF
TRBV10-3,ATTRDSSGSYEQY
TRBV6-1,ASSEALGDSGNTVY
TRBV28,ASSRSSGGGYNEQF
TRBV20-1,SALDRANSPLH
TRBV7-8,ASSYDYSGAQY
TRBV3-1,ASSHPGSKWPTFGVWAYEQY
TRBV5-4,ASSTGTDQSTDTQY
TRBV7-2,ASSLQGTSPLH
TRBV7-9,ASSSFQDTQY
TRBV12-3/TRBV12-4,ASSKTGTSGNNEQF
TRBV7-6,ASGLGAHTGELF
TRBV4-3,ASSLLDRDTEAF